The clone carrying this TCR beta chain was seen only once. Antigen specificity is unknown. V lost 1 base and J lost 3, with 7 bases in between. The CDR3 spans 13 residues. CDR1 and CDR2 from the germline V gene are SGHVS and FNYEAQ. Random-hexamer reverse transcription was applied to roughly 0.5 to 1 ug RNA. Each CDR3 protein gets one entry after TCRdb re-called the immunoSEQ multiplex PCR reads with MiXCR. This table has 120,000 to 150,000 distinct CDR3 sequences, approximately 94% appearing once. This entry comes from a study of CD8 T cells in Susac syndrome. Through negative isolation, CD4+ and CD8+ T cells were obtained, while TEMRA cells were enriched using FACS. Study-level points and caveats: As the study acknowledged, the number of individuals in its TCR sequencing and HLA analysis was relatively small.

This TCR was sampled from a human donor in good health. Source material: CD4+ T cells from PBMCs. The chain links TRBV7-6 to TRBJ2-7; D not certain. CDR3 coding DNA: TGTGCCAGCAGCTTAGGGGAAAACTACGAGCAGTACTTC. Its protein is CASSLGENYEQYF. Full variable domain (missing parts from reference TRBV7-6 and TRBJ2-7): GAGVSQSPRYKVTKRGQDVALRCDPISGHVSLYWYRQALGQGPEFLTYFNYEAQQDKSGLPNDRFSAERPEGSISTLTIQRTEQRDSAMYRCASSLGENYEQYFGPGTRLTVT.